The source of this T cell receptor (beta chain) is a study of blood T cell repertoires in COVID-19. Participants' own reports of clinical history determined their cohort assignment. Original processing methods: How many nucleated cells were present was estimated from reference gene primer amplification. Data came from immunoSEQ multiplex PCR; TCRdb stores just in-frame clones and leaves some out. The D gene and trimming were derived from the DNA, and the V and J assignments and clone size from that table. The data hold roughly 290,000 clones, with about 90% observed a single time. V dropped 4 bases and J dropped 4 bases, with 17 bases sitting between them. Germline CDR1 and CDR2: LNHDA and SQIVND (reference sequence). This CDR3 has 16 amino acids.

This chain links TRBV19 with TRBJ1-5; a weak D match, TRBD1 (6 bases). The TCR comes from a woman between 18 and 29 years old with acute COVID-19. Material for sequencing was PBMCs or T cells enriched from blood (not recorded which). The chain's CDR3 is CASSRAQGRRNQPQHF. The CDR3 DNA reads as TGTGCCAGTAGTAGAGCACAGGGCAGGAGAAATCAGCCCCAGCATTTT. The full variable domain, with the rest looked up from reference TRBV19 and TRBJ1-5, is DGGITQSPKYLFRKEGQNVTLSCEQNLNHDAMYWYRQDPGQGLRLIYYSQIVNDFQKGDIAEGYSVSREKKESFPLTVTSAQKNPTAFYLCASSRAQGRRNQPQHFGDGTRLSIL.